Given below is one TCR beta chain in context. No antigen is known for it. The record originates from a study of early T cells in non-severe SARS-CoV-2 infection. General study points: Matching results from VDJdb favored anti-spike CD8 responses, leaving private and CD4 specificities undetected.

Individual cDNA molecules received unique molecular identifiers during library preparation. TCRdb processed the 5' RACE reads anew with MiXCR; each CDR3 protein has one entry. The sample lists about 32,000 distinct CDR3 sequences; about 10% were seen once. In germline, CDR1 is SGHRS, CDR2 YFSETQ. The CDR3 has 15 residues. V gave up 4 bases and J gave up 4 bases; unmatched junction bases: 6. Source material: whole blood. The chain couples TRBV5-1 to TRBJ2-2, with 8 bases lining up with TRBD1. The TCR sequence derives from an adult who was a healthcare worker with PCR-confirmed SARS-CoV-2 infection or an uninfected control (not recorded which). The CDR3 sequence: CASSLQGAGTGELFF. The CDR3 region has the DNA TGCGCCAGCAGCCTTCAGGGGGCGGGCACCGGGGAGCTGTTTTTT. Drawing the rest from reference TRBV5-1 and TRBJ2-2, the complete variable domain is KAGVTQTPRYLIKTRGQQVTLSCSPISGHRSVSWYQQTPGQGLQFLFEYFSETQRNKGNFPGRFSGRQFSNSRSEMNVSTLELGDSALYLCASSLQGAGTGELFFGEGSRLTVL.